In this sample, the clone carrying this T cell receptor (beta chain) turned up many times. TCR beta VDJ combinations and CDR3 sequences were profiled from genomic DNA. TCRdb analysed the reads with MiXCR anew, one entry per CDR3 protein. This sample has approximately 98,000 distinct CDR3 sequences, with about half found just once. The data were obtained in a study of CD8+CD57+ T cells in acquired aplastic anemia. Trimming removed 4 bases from V and 0 bases from J, with 7 bases in between. The germline CDR1 and CDR2 sequences are SGDLS and YYNGEE. The CDR3 runs 13 residues. J is TRBJ1-1 and V is TRBV9; D unresolved. Sample: sorted CD4+, CD8+, or CD8+CD57+ T cells (not recorded which) from PBMCs. The source is a human donor in good health, serving as a control. In DNA, the CDR3 is TGTGCCAGCAGCCTTAACTTGAACACTGAAGCTTTCTTT. This sequence encodes CASSLNLNTEAFF. Variable domain in full (rest from reference TRBV9 and TRBJ1-1): DSGVTQTPKHLITATGQRVTLRCSPRSGDLSVYWYQQSLDQGLQFLIQYYNGEERAKGNILERFSAQQFPDLHSELNLSSLELGDSALYFCASSLNLNTEAFFGQGTRLTVV.